This T cell receptor beta chain comes out of a study of radiotherapy plus CTLA-4 blockade in lung cancer. Across the study: Objective responses were observed in 18% of patients, and disease control was achieved by 30% to 35%. Study-wide results and limits: Early blood T cell clone changes and increased post-radiation serum interferon-beta were reportedly the strongest response predictors. Blood-borne expansion of tumor-derived TCR clones followed radiotherapy plus ipilimumab.

Sequencing used immunoSEQ multiplex PCR; TCRdb keeps in-frame clones, though not all of them. The repertoire holds some 50,000 clones, with around 77% as singletons. Patients with chemo-refractory metastatic non-small-cell lung cancer received focal radiation plus CTLA-4 blockade with ipilimumab. On this clone: Its antigen remains unknown.

This TCR was sampled from a human donor with non-small cell lung cancer who had stable disease on radiotherapy plus ipilimumab. The sequences come from peripheral blood, collected from a patient treated with radiotherapy plus ipilimumab.

The CDR3 region is CASSSLQGASEKLFF. CDR3 DNA sequence: TGTGCCAGCAGCTCGTTACAGGGGGCGAGCGAAAAACTGTTTTTT. This chain connects TRBV11-2 to TRBJ1-4; 9 bases are shared with TRBD1. The ends lost 4 bases at V and 8 bases at J; junction bases unmatched: 8. The germline gives CDR1 SGHAT, CDR2 FQNNGV. The CDR3 is 15 residues long.